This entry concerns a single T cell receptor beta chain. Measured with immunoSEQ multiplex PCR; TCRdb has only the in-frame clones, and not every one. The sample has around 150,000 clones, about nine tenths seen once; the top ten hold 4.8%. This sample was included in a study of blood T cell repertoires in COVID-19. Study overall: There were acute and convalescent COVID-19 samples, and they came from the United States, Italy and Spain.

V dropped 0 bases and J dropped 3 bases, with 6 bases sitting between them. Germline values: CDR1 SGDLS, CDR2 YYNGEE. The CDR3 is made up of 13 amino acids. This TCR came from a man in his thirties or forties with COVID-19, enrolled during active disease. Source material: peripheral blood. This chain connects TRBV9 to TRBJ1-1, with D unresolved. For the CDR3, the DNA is TGTGCCAGCAGCGTAGTGGACTACACTGAAGCTTTCTTT. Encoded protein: CASSVVDYTEAFF.